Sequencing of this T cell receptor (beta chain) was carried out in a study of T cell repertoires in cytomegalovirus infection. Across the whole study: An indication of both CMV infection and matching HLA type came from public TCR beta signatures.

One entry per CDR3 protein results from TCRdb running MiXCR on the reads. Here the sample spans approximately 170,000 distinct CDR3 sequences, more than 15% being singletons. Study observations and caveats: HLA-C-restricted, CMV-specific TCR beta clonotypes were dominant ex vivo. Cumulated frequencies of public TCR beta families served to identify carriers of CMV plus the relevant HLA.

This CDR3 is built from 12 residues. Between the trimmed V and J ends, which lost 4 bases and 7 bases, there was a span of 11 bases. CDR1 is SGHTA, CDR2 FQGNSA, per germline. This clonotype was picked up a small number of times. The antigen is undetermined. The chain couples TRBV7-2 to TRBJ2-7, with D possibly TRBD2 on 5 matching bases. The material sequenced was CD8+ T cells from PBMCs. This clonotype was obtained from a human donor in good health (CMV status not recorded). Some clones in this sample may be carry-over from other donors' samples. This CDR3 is CASSSGRGEQYF. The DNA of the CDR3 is TGTGCCAGCAGCTCCGGACGCGGGGAGCAGTACTTC.